This TCR beta chain derives from a study of PD-L1 blockade in urothelial cancer. At the level of the study: About 90% of the 29 patients were males with bladder-origin urothelial cancer.

Trimming shortened V by 8 bases and J by 2 bases, and 6 bases separated the two germline ends. The CDR3 contains 11 residues. Germline CDR1 and CDR2: SGHAT and FQNNGV. Repertoires were generated with immunoSEQ multiplex PCR, while TCRdb's copy carries only in-frame clones and drops some. The sample has roughly 120,000 clones; around 89% are singletons. Time point specified: peripheral blood 6 weeks after treatment start. V is TRBV11-2 and J is TRBJ2-5; no reliable D call. The sequencing used PBMCs, collected around atezolizumab (anti-PD-L1) treatment. This TCR was sampled from a man aged 55 to 70 with urothelial cancer. The CDR3 DNA reads as TGTGCCAGCTCACAGCAAGAGACCCAGTACTTC. Translation: CASSQQETQYF.